This T cell receptor beta chain was captured in a study of STAT5B mutations in CD4+ large granular lymphocyte leukemia. Study overall: Among healthy controls, a particular HLA allele went with more CDR3 'QG' motifs. Whole-study results and caveats: Roughly 27% of private leukemic clonotypes occurred rarely in other patients' non-leukemic repertoires.

CDR3 size: 11 residues. The V and J ends lost 5 bases and 5 bases respectively, with 9 bases between them. CDR1 and CDR2 (germline): DFQATT, SNEGSKA (reference sequence). Clones were read by immunoSEQ multiplex PCR, and TCRdb kept only the in-frame ones, dropping some. The sample has approximately 49,000 clones, around 70% seen once; the top ten hold 1.5% to 1.9%. Healthy controls were blood donor buffy coats. About this clone itself: As yet, its antigen is unknown.

Sequenced input: CD4+ T cells from blood buffy coats. The sequence came from a human donor in good health. The genes are TRBV20-1 and TRBJ2-5; no clear D. DNA of the CDR3: TGCAGTGCTCGACGGCCGGAGACCCAGTACTTC. It yields the protein CSARRPETQYF.